This TCR beta chain was observed in a study of human T cells and chemical hapten exposure. TCRdb fed the RACE reads into MiXCR, producing one record per CDR3 protein. The table records some 180,000 distinct CDR3 sequences, under 25% of them present only once. As for time point: patch test 3, about 24 weeks after DPC sensitization. Treatment described: therapeutic diphenylcyclopropenone sensitization with weekly scalp DPC. The CDR3 consists of 15 residues. The germline gives CDR1 MNHEY, CDR2 SVGAGI. V was clipped by 2 bases and J by 5 bases; unmatched bases: 4. This TCR derives from a woman between 40 and 50 years old with alopecia areata. Some clones in this sample may be carry-over from other donors' samples. Material: whole blood, obtained in connection with sensitization to the hapten diphenylcyclopropenone (DPC). The chain is built from TRBV6-5 and TRBJ2-1; TRBD2 matches at 9 bases. The CDR3 nucleotides are TGTGCCAGCAGTTACGGGCTAGCGGGGAACAATGAGCAGTTCTTC. Protein: CASSYGLAGNNEQFF.